One sample yielded the 16 T cell receptor beta chains listed below, sequenced in a study of CXCR3-negative and CXCR3-positive naive CD8 T cells. Study observations and caveats: Hydrophobicity was higher for TRB CDR3s found in CXCR3-positive naive cells than in CXCR3-negative naive cells.

Libraries were UMI-labeled 5' RACE TRB cDNA. One entry per CDR3 protein, without DNA, is what TCRdb gives after re-calling the 5' RACE reads. The sample has about 120,000 distinct CDR3 sequences, and its top ten clones hold approximately 0.36%. Their antigens are not known. Sequencing used naive CXCR3+ CD8+ T cells from blood. The subset here: CD45RO-CCR7+CD27+CD95- naive CD8+ T cells expressing CXCR3 (TNR3+). These TCRs come from a human donor in good health. Some clones in this sample may be carry-over from other donors' samples.

V is TRBV7-8 and J is TRBJ2-3; lacking DNA, the TRBD2 call made by TCRdb goes unchecked. In germline, CDR1 is SGHVS, CDR2 FQNEAQ. The CDR3 contains 17 residues. The CDR3 here is CASSSALLAESTDTQYF.

The chain recombines TRBV6-2 or TRBV6-3 with TRBJ2-1; TCRdb selects TRBD1, and the lack of DNA leaves this call unchecked. There are 15 residues in the CDR3. Germline-derived CDR1 and CDR2 are MNHEY and SVGEGT. This chain's CDR3 is CASYTQSGGRIEQFF.

The chain combines TRBV20-1 with TRBJ2-1; the TRBD2 assignment by TCRdb is unverifiable without DNA. This CDR3 is built from 16 residues. The V gene's germline CDR1 is DFQATT and CDR2 SNEGSKA (reference sequence). CDR3 protein: CSAPPSGGLQYNEQFF.

V and J are TRBV2 and TRBJ1-5; TCRdb picks TRBD1, but there is no DNA to check that call. CDR3 length: 16 residues. The V gene's germline CDR1 is SNHLY and CDR2 FYNNEI. The chain's CDR3 is CASSGLTGGKWQPQHF.

The chain combines TRBV7-9 with TRBJ1-1. The CDR3 has 12 amino acids. Per germline, CDR1 SEHNR and CDR2 FQNEAQ (reference sequence). The CDR3 protein is CASSLGYTEAFF.

The chain links TRBV7-9 to TRBJ2-3. This CDR3 is 13 amino acids long. The germline V gene has CDR1 SEHNR and CDR2 FQNEAQ (reference sequence). Here the CDR3 reads CASSSYDGDTQYF.

The J gene is TRBJ1-1, the V gene TRBV20-1; no DNA is available, so the TRBD1 call from TCRdb remains unchecked. Germline V gene data show CDR1 as DFQATT and CDR2 as SNEGSKA (reference sequence). This CDR3 has 14 amino acids. CDR3 loop: CSASPPGRTTEAFF.

CDR3 protein: CSALSPGNEYNEQFF. This chain uses TRBV29-1 with TRBJ2-1; TCRdb's D call of TRBD1 is untestable without DNA. The CDR3 length is 15 residues. Germline assignment: CDR1 SQVTM and CDR2 ANQGSEA.

J is TRBJ2-1 and V is TRBV4-2; no DNA is available, so the TRBD2 call from TCRdb remains unchecked. Per germline, CDR1 LGHNA and CDR2 YNFKEQ. The length of the CDR3 is 13 residues. The CDR3 here is CASSSTSVHEQFF.

This sequence joins TRBV13 and TRBJ2-3; without DNA, the TCRdb call of TRBD2 cannot be checked. The V gene's germline CDR1 is PRHDT and CDR2 FYEKMQ (reference sequence). This CDR3 region has 18 residues. The chain's CDR3 is CASSLGLTSGRGTDTQYF.

The V call is TRBV29-1, the J call TRBJ2-1; TCRdb designates TRBD2, a call that cannot be tested without DNA. Germline V gene data show CDR1 as SQVTM and CDR2 as ANQGSEA. This CDR3 has 19 residues. Here the CDR3 reads CSVEARGPRRGGLYNEQFF.

The J gene is TRBJ2-7, the V gene TRBV29-1. This CDR3 spans 13 amino acids. The germline V gene encodes CDR1 SQVTM and CDR2 ANQGSEA. CDR3 region: CSVEGGQPYEQYF.

This chain uses TRBV6-5 with TRBJ2-7; TCRdb gives TRBD2 as the D gene, but with no DNA this cannot be confirmed. Germline V gene lookup returns CDR1 MNHEY and CDR2 SVGAGI. The CDR3 runs 16 residues. This CDR3 reads CASSYSRLAIVYEQYF.

The J gene is TRBJ2-7, the V gene TRBV4-1; TCRdb picks TRBD1, but there is no DNA to check that call. Germline lookup yields CDR1 MGHRA and CDR2 YSYEKL. The length of the CDR3 is 14 residues. CDR3 sequence: CASSQDTSGYEQYF.

The rearrangement links TRBV23-1 to TRBJ1-5. TRBV23-1 is identified as an open reading frame with a role that is uncertain. The CDR3 totals 16 residues. The chain's CDR3 is CASSQSADYSNQPQHF.

The J gene is TRBJ2-2, the V gene TRBV7-2; without DNA, the TCRdb call of TRBD2 cannot be checked. The CDR3 has 18 amino acids. CDR1 SGHTA and CDR2 FQGNSA come from the germline V gene. This CDR3 is CASSLPLLAGLQTGELFF. Full variable domain (missing parts from reference TRBV7-2 and TRBJ2-2): GAGVSQSPSNKVTEKGKDVELRCDPISGHTALYWYRQSLGQGLEFLIYFQGNSAPDKSGLPSDRFSAERTGGSVSTLTIQRTQQEDSAVYLCASSLPLLAGLQTGELFFGEGSRLTVL.